This paragraph reports one T cell receptor (beta chain). There is no known antigen for this receptor. It has no much larger one-base neighbor in the sample; base qualities were not kept. This entry is derived from a study of cytomegalovirus exposure and HLA in healthy donors (dated by TCRdb to about 2017). Background on the whole study: According to an earlier analysis of a few hundred of the donors, 200 million or so T cells yielded 117 million unique TCR beta sequences and 250 to 350 Gb of sequence data. An early release that covered about 640 HLA-typed donors contained about 300 gigabases of sequencing data and 75 million to 100 million unique TCR sequences. Of the 398 genotyped donors, 80% to 90% were placed in the genetic ancestry cluster associated with self-reported Caucasian donors. The study was designed to test whether signatures of past pathogen exposure could be identified by cataloging public T cell receptors. The T cell repertoires of 666 subjects were profiled by immunosequencing and related to cytomegalovirus serostatus. Besides the first cohort of under 700 subjects, a separate validation cohort made up of 95 to 150 different subjects was used. The study combined high-throughput TCR immunosequencing, statistical association of individual TCRs with disease status, and machine learning to predict cytomegalovirus infection status. A later analysis re-analyzed previously published TCR beta repertoires from roughly 600 donors and added high-resolution HLA genotyping to study TCR occurrence patterns. Rather than using new phenotypic data, the later analysis identified candidate immune exposures from TCR beta sequences and from how often those sequences occurred across donors. An earlier analysis of approximately 580 of the donors used high-throughput TCR beta sequencing to judge whether each TCR beta V gene segment behaved as functional or pseudogenic. Donor age, sex, ethnicity and CMV serostatus were compiled alongside the repertoire data. A later genetic analysis took genome-wide SNP genotypes for about 65% of the 666 donors and used that subset as a discovery cohort. All discovery cohort repertoires had been generated on a single sequencing platform. Both class I and class II loci were covered by HLA typing, at four-digit resolution. Typing coverage differed by locus: A, B, C, DRB1 and DQB1 were typed in roughly 629-630 donors, DQA1 in about 560, DPA1 in 606, and DPB1 in just under 490. Roughly 5 DR-DQ haplotypes were handled as single units for association and clustering, since linkage in the cohort was strong. Across 300 to 500 genotyped donors of the cohort, an average of approximately 200,000 unique TCR beta nucleotide sequences per donor were sequenced, and roughly 20% of those sequences were non-productive.

The study at large found these results: When HLA alleles, especially DR and DQ, strongly co-occurred, attributing TCR associations to individual alleles was difficult. Because counts were too low, 15 to 20 rarely observed V segments, including chromosome 9 orphons, were excluded from the earlier analysis of about 500 of the donors. A group of highly shared sequence variants was considered likely to be a technical artifact of the sequencing pipeline. In a later analysis, TCR association rates were found to vary across HLA loci, with the most associated TCRs seen for DRB1 alleles and the fewest for HLA-C alleles. Only TCR beta chains were sequenced in this cohort, and the absence of alpha or paired-chain data limited detectable features. The authors suggested that the approach could potentially be generalized to other disease states and immunological phenotypes. Linkage disequilibrium might explain the correlated functional status among segregating V segments, but an unknown experimental factor could not be excluded. HLA typing was unavailable for some donors at each locus, so association tests used only the typed subset. Roughly uniform sequencing depth across donors was assumed in presence/absence analyses, although this assumption may not hold. In a later analysis, HLA-associated TCR beta chains were found to be more clonally expanded and to have lower generation probabilities than equally common non-associated chains. Across donors, most TCR sequences were observed very rarely, whereas some public TCRs were present in many individuals. V-gene and J-gene trimming of TCR beta chains was associated with a missense DCLRE1C variant in a later genetic analysis, and the association was replicated in an independent cohort. In a later genetic analysis, fewer N-insertions in productive TCRs were reported among donors in an Asian-associated ancestry cluster than the approximately 630-donor mean. Broadly in line with IMGT annotations, most TCR beta V segments showed up in productive rearrangements about 87% or about 30% of the time in an earlier analysis of roughly 590 of the donors. According to a later analysis, parvovirus B19, influenza, CMV and Epstein-Barr virus appeared linked to several top co-occurrence clusters. A further reported finding was that TCR beta sequences accurately predicted the HLA-A and HLA-B alleles for most subjects in the first cohort. A few of the identified cytomegalovirus-associated TCR beta chains were confirmed in vitro to be specific for cytomegalovirus antigens. Some IMGT-functional V segments, including TRBV6-2 and TRBV6-3, could not be told apart with the 87-base-pair reads, so those segments were excluded. A later analysis associated about 17,000 TCR beta sequences with specific HLA alleles at a false discovery rate of 0.05. In a later analysis, most CMV-associated TCR beta chains were found to appear HLA-restricted, with HLA associations seemingly driven largely by CMV exposure. A total of 150 or so TCR beta chains were listed by the study as associated with cytomegalovirus. The only immune exposure information available for the cohort was CMV serostatus. Cytomegalovirus status was reported to be diagnosed by the classifier with high specificity and sensitivity in both the original and validation cohorts.

Libraries were made using the immunoSEQ multiplex PCR assay. For the multiplex PCR, a mixture combining 60 forward primers for TCR Vbeta segments and 13 reverse primers for TCR Jbeta segments was used. Amplification of the CDR3 region of rearranged TCR beta genes was performed with a multiplex PCR assay on genomic DNA. Amplified TCR beta libraries were sequenced as 87-base-pair reads on the Illumina HiSeq System. The paper's processing steps were these. A later analysis counted tens of millions of unique TCR beta chains across the 670 or so repertoires, and some 11 million of these chains were shared by at least two donors. A nearest-neighbor algorithm error-corrected the raw reads and collapsed the reads into unique sequences, merging closely related sequences to remove PCR and sequencing errors. V, D and J gene segments were assigned by aligning CDR3 sequences to IMGT reference sequences. Each retained sequence needed at least a six-nucleotide match to both a V gene segment and a J gene segment. A rearrangement was called productive if the CDR3 had no stop codons and remained in frame with V and J, and every other rearrangement was called non-productive. Following IMGT convention, CDR3 was defined as the stretch from the second conserved V-encoded cysteine up to the conserved J-encoded phenylalanine. The earlier analysis of roughly 590 of the donors excluded sequences that lacked an unambiguous match to a single V gene segment. An earlier analysis of fewer than 750 of the donors classified V segments as functional when productive rearrangements were above 56.7% and as segregating when the standard deviation between donors was above 5%. A statistical classification framework was built to diagnose cytomegalovirus status from the catalog of TCR beta chain sequences. A later analysis assigned V and J genes by comparing TCR nucleotide sequences with IMGT/GENE-DB human TR gene sequences. Using the TCRdist pipeline, a later analysis assigned CDR3 sequences along with most-parsimonious VDJ recombination scenarios. In a later analysis, each TCR beta chain was defined by its CDR3 amino acid sequence together with its V-gene family, and reads lacking a unique V-gene family were excluded. In a later analysis, around 600 highly shared, low-generation-probability nucleotide sequences were removed to address suspected cross-contamination and a sequencing artifact. A later analysis calculated a clonal expansion index for each public chain from normalized within-repertoire ranks of inferred template counts. In a later analysis, generation probabilities were computed using a VDJ recombination model fitted to out-of-frame rearrangements, and the results were checked against IGoR. Hypergeometric tests were used in a later analysis to score TCR-TCR, TCR-HLA and TCR-CMV co-occurrence, with a repertoire-size bias correction applied to the TCR pairs. In a later analysis, false discovery rates were estimated by permuting HLA or CMV assignments 20 times. In a later analysis, co-occurring TCRs were grouped using DBSCAN, and TCRdist sequence similarity was added for clustering within HLA-allele-positive subsets. Co-occurrence clustering excluded repertoires with fewer than 30,000 or more than 120,000 public chains, plus five with anomalous nucleotide sharing. TCRdb took this table from immuneACCESS and kept in-frame rearrangements with V and J called. Such tables lack part of the clones; where checked against another copy, unresolved V genes explain under half of the gap, and the rest is unexplained. V and J calls and clone size are given by that table; D and trimming were obtained from the DNA. This sample has 65,000 to 85,000 clones in its table, and roughly 85% of those were observed once. 2% of the sample lies in the top ten.

From the cysteine up to the phenylalanine, the CDR3 has a length of 14 residues. The DNA shown is the 42-base CDR3, in frame from base 1. The trim is 0 bases for V and 8 bases for J, with a gap of 11 bases between the germline ends. CDR1 and CDR2 were assigned from the germline V gene (reference sequence) as SGHNT and YYREEE. The cohort comprised 710 or so healthy bone marrow donors. At the time of sampling, every cohort member was nominally healthy, though immune exposures that went unrecorded were likely present. The donor tested CMV seronegative, placing the donor among the 350 to 400 seronegative members of the cohort. A peripheral blood sample was provided by each donor, and peripheral blood mononuclear cells were used for TCR beta sequencing. Genomic DNA extraction from the blood cell samples was performed with the Qiagen DNeasy Blood Extraction Kit.

The rearrangement joined TRBV5-4 to TRBJ1-4; TRBD1 is a possible D gene, resting on 5 matching bases. The material sequenced was PBMCs. The TCR originated in a woman younger than 45 in good health and CMV-seronegative. The CDR3 loop reads CASSLEGTTEKLFF. Here is the DNA: TGTGCCAGCAGCTTGGAGGGGACTACAGAAAAACTGTTTTTT.